The clone carrying this T cell receptor beta chain was found a few times. Its target is unknown. The sample belongs to a study of response to subunit inactivated influenza vaccine. V was pared by 3 bases and J by 4 bases, with 2 bases of the junction left unmatched. The germline CDR1 and CDR2 sequences are SGHRS and YFSETQ. This CDR3 contains 15 residues. Study conclusions and caveats: After each seasonal influenza vaccination, few new T cells are recruited, the authors suggested.

Each CDR3 protein is one row after TCRdb ran MiXCR on the RT-PCR reads. The top ten clones hold over 10% of a sample with around 160,000 distinct CDR3 sequences, under 13% of them seen once. This TCR came from a man aged 50 to 60 who received an inactivated influenza vaccine. Sequencing was performed on non-naive T cells sorted from PBMCs, taken roughly 46 days after vaccination. This sequence joins TRBV5-1 and TRBJ2-6; TRBD1 aligns across 9 bases. The CDR3 region has the DNA TGCGCCAGCAGCTGGACAGGGGCCGGGGCCAACGTCCTGACTTTC. Translating gives CASSWTGAGANVLTF.